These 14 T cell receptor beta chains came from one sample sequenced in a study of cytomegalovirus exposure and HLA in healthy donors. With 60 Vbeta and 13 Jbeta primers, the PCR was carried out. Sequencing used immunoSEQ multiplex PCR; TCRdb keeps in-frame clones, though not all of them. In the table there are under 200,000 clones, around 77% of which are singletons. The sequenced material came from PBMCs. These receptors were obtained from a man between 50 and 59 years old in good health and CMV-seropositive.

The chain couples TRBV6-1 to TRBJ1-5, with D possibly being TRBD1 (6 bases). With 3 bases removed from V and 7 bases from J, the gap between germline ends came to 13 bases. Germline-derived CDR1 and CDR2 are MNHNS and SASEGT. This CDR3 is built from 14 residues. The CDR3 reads CASSEGGARQPQHF. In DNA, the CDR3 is TGTGCCAGCAGTGAGGGGGGGGCACGGCAGCCCCAGCATTTT.

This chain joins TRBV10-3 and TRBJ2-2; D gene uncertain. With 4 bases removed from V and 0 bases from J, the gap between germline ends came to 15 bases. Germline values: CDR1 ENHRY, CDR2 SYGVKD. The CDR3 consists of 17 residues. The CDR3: CAISGNSLISNTGELFF. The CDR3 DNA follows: TGTGCCATCAGTGGTAACAGCCTCATATCGAACACCGGGGAGCTGTTTTTT.

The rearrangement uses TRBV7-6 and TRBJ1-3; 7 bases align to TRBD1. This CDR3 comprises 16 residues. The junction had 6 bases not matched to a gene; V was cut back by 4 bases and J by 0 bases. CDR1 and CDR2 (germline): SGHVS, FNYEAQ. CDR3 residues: CASSSGTATSGNTIYF. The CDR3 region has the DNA TGTGCCAGCAGCTCCGGGACAGCCACCTCTGGAAACACCATATATTTT.

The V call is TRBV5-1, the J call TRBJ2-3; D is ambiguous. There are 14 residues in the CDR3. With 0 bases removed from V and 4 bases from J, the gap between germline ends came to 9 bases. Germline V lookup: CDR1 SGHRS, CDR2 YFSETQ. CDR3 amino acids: CASSLVTTPDTQYF. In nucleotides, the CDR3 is TGCGCCAGCAGCTTGGTTACAACCCCAGATACGCAGTATTTT.

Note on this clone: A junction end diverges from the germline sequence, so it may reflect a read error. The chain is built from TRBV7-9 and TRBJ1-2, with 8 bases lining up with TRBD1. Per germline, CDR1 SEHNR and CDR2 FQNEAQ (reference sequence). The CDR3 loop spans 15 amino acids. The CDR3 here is CASSLTGALNYGYTF. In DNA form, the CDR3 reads TGTGCCAGCAGCTTGACAGGGGCGCTGAACTATGGCTACACCTTT.

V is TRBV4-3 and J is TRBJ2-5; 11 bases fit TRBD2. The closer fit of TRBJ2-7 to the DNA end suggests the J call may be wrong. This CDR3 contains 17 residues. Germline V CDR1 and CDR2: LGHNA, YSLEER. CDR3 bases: TGCGCCAGCAGCCAAGATCAGAGTACTAGCGGGGGCTACGAGCAGTACTTC. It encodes CASSQDQSTSGGYEQYF.

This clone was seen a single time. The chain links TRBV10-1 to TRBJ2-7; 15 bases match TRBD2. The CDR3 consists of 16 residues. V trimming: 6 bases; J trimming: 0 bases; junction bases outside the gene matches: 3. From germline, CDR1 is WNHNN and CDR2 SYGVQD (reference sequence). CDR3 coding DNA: TGCGCCAGCAGAGGGACTAGCGGGGGGTACTCCTACGAGCAGTACTTC. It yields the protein CASRGTSGGYSYEQYF.

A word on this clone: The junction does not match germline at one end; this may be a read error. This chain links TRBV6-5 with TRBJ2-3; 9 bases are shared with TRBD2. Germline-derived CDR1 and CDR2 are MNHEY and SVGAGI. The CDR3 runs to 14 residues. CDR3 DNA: TGTGCCAGCAGATTGCCGGGACTAGCCTCTAAAACAGTTTTT. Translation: CASRLPGLASKTVF.

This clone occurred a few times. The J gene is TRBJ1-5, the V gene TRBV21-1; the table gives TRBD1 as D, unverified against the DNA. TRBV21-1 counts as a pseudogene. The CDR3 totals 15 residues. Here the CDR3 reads CASSRDIYSNQPQHF. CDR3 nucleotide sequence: TGTGCCAGCAGCCGGGACATTTATAGCAATCAGCCCCAGCATTTT.

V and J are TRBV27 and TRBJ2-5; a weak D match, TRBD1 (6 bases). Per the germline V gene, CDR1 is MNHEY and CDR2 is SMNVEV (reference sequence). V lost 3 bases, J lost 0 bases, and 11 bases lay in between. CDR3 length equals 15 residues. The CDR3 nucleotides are TGTGCCAGCAGTTTTTTCGGACAGCACCAAGAGACCCAGTACTTC. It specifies CASSFFGQHQETQYF.

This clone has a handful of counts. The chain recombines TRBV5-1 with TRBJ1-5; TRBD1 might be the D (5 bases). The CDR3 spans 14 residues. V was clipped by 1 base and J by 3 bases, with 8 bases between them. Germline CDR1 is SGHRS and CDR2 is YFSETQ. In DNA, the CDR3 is TGCGCCAGCAGCTTGAAAGGGGACAATCAGCCCCAGCATTTT. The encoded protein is CASSLKGDNQPQHF.

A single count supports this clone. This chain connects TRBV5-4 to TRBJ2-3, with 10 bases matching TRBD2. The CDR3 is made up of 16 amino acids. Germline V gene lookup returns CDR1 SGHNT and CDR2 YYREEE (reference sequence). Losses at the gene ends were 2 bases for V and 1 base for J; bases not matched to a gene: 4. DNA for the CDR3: TGTGCCAGCAGCTTCCCTAGCGGGGGCCGCACAGATACGCAGTATTTT. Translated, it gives CASSFPSGGRTDTQYF. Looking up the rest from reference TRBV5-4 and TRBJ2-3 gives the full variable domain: ETGVTQSPTHLIKTRGQQVTLRCSSQSGHNTVSWYQQALGQGPQFIFQYYREEENGRGNFPPRFSGLQFPNYSSELNVNALELDDSALYLCASSFPSGGRTDTQYFGPGTRLTVL.

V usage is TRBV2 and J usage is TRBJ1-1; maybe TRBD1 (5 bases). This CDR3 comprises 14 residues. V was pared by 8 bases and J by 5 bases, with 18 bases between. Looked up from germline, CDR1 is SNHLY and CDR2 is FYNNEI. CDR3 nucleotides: TGTGCCAGCCCGATGAGGGGAGGGGATACTGAAGCTTTCTTT. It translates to CASPMRGGDTEAFF.

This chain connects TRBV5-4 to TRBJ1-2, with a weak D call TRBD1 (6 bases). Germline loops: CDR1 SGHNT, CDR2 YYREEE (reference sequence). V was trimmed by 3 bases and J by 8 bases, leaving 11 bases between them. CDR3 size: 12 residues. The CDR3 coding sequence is TGTGCCAGCAGCTCTTGGACAGTCGGCTACACCTTC. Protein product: CASSSWTVGYTF.